This is a list of T cell receptor beta chains from one sample in a study of cytomegalovirus exposure and HLA in healthy donors. The data were produced by immunoSEQ multiplex PCR, yet TCRdb's version contains in-frame clones alone and is incomplete. The repertoire holds 150,000 to 200,000 clones, 76% seen once, with around 1.6% in the top ten. Source material: PBMCs. The receptors originated from a man between 18 and 35 years old in good health and CMV-seronegative. Each CDR3 is given with its conserved first and last residue. D genes are given only for firm matches. Clone size, where shown, is once, few, many, or a class for clones that have expanded.

.	15	.	TRBJ2-2	TRBV9	TGTGCCAGCAGCCCCAGTCGAGGGGGCACCGGGGAGCTGTTTTTT	CASSPSRGGTGELFF
.	13	few	TRBJ2-7	TRBV5-4	TGTGCGTCGGGGGACAGTGACACCTACGAGCAGTACTTC	CASGDSDTYEQYF
.	15	.	TRBJ2-5	TRBV19	TGTGCCAGTAGTAGGAGACTAGGGTTCGGAGAGACCCAGTACTTC	CASSRRLGFGETQYF
.	16	few	TRBJ2-3	TRBV5-1	TGCGCCAGCATGGGTCTTGGGGAGACTAGCACAGATACGCAGTATTTT	CASMGLGETSTDTQYF
.	16	.	TRBJ2-2	TRBV27	TGTGCCAGCAGTTTTTCCGGGACACTGAACACCGGGGAGCTGTTTTTT	CASSFSGTLNTGELFF
TRBD2	15	.	TRBJ2-1	TRBV9	TGTGCCAGCAGCGTAGCGCCTAGCGGGATAGATGAGCAGTTCTTC	CASSVAPSGIDEQFF
TRBD2	13	once	TRBJ2-5	TRBV30	TGTGCCGGAACGAGCGGGGGGGGAGAGACCCAGTACTTC	CAGTSGGGETQYF
TRBD1	12	.	TRBJ2-7	TRBV5-6	TGTGCCAGCAGCAAACAGGGGTACGAGCAGTACTTC	CASSKQGYEQYF
TRBD1	16	.	TRBJ2-7	TRBV28	TGTGCCAGCAGTTTACCGACAGGGGGCGCGATTTACGAGCAGTACTTC	CASSLPTGGAIYEQYF
TRBD2	14	few	TRBJ2-1	TRBV2	TGTGCCAGCACTCTAGGACTAGCGTGGGGTATTGGGTTCTTC	CASTLGLAWGIGFF
TRBD1	16	.	TRBJ1-2	TRBV5-8	TGTGCCAGCAGCTTGGTGGCAGGGGGCCCCATTGGAGGCTACACCTTC	CASSLVAGGPIGGYTF